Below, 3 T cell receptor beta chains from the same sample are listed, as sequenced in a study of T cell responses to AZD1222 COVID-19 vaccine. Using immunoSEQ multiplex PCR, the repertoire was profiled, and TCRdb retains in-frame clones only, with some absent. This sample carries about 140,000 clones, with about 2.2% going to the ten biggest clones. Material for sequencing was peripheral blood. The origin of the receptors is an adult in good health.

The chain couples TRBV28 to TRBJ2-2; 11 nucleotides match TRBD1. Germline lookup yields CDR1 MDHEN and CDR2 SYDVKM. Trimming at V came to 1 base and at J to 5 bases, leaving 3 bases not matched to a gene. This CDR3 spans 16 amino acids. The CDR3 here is CASSLFGTGGTGELFF. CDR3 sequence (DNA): TGTGCCAGCAGTTTATTCGGGACAGGGGGTACCGGGGAGCTGTTTTTT.

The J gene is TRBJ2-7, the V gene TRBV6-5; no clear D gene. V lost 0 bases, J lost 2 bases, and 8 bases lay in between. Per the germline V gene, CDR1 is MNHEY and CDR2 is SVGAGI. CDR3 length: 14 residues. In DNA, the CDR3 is TGTGCCAGCAGTTACTCACCGGATACCTACGAGCAGTACTTC. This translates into CASSYSPDTYEQYF.

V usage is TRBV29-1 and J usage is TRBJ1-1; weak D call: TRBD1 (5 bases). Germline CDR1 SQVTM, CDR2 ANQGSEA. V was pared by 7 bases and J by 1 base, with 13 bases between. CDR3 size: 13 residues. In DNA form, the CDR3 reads TGCAGCGCCGAAAGGGGTCGGAACACTGAAGCTTTCTTT. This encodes CSAERGRNTEAFF.